The source of this T cell receptor (beta chain) is a study of cytomegalovirus exposure and HLA in healthy donors. Study results and caveats: Being productive about 87% or about 30% of the time was typical of most TCR beta V segments in an earlier analysis. More clonal expansion characterized HLA-associated TCR beta chains than equally common others in a later analysis. The dataset shows that most TCR sequences were rare, while some public TCRs occurred in many donors.

The PCR used 60 Vbeta and 13 Jbeta primers. Profiling relied on immunoSEQ multiplex PCR, and the TCRdb table lists in-frame clones only, not all of them. The sample records around 140,000 clones, 80% being singletons. Comments on this clone: Its antigen is unknown.

Trimming cost V 6 bases and J 4 bases; bases outside gene matches: 6. The CDR3 consists of 14 residues. The germline CDR1 and CDR2 sequences are SQVTM and ANQGSEA. This chain links TRBV29-1 with TRBJ2-2, with 9 bases fitting TRBD1. This receptor was obtained from a man aged 40-49 years in good health and CMV-seronegative. The sequencing input was PBMCs. CDR3 region: CSVPDRGGTGELFF. CDR3 sequence (DNA): TGCAGCGTCCCAGACAGGGGGGGCACCGGGGAGCTGTTTTTT.